This record covers a single T cell receptor (beta chain). What it recognizes is unknown. TCRdb's table, derived via immunoSEQ multiplex PCR, lists solely in-frame clones and lacks some. The sample holds some 150,000 clones, approximately 87% seen once. The data are from a study of cytomegalovirus exposure and HLA in healthy donors. Study-level findings and limits: It was 150 to 200 TCR beta chains that were listed as cytomegalovirus-associated.

The sequenced sample consisted of PBMCs. The origin of this receptor is a woman aged 25 to 39 in good health and CMV-seronegative.

In DNA, the CDR3 is TGTGCCAGCTTGAAGGGGGCGTGGGGCTATGGCTACACCTTC. Its protein is CASLKGAWGYGYTF. This chain joins TRBV6-1 and TRBJ1-2, with TRBD1 matching over 7 bases. Looked up from germline, CDR1 is MNHNS and CDR2 is SASEGT. There are 14 residues in the CDR3. V was clipped by 8 bases and J by 4 bases; unmatched bases: 10.